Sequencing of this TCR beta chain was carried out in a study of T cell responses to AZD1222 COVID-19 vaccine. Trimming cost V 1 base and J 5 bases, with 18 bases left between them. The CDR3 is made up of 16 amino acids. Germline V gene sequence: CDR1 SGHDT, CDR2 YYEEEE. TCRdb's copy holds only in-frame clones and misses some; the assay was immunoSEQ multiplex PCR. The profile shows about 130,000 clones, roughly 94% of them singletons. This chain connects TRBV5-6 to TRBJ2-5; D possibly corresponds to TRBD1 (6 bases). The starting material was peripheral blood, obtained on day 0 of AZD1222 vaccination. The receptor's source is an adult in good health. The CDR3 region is CASSLLLDSMGETQYF. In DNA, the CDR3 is TGTGCCAGCAGCTTGCTGTTGGACAGTATGGGGGAGACCCAGTACTTC.